This entry lists 18 T cell receptor beta chains sequenced from one sample in a study of identical twins. TCRdb itself ran the 5' RACE reads through MiXCR, one entry per CDR3 protein. The sample consists of about 520,000 distinct CDR3 sequences, about 20% of them appearing once. A further study also used this sample, focusing on T cells expressing NK-cell markers.

Sequenced sample: CD4+ T cells sorted from blood. All receptors derive from a woman between 18 and 29 years old in good health.

This clonotype was detected a few times. The CDR3 DNA reads TGTGCCAGCAGTTACCGGCTAGCGGGGGACAATGAGCAGTTCTTC. This codes for CASSYRLAGDNEQFF. This chain links TRBV6-5 with TRBJ2-1; 10 nucleotides match TRBD2. Germline trimming cut 2 bases from V and 5 bases from J; bases unmatched to any gene: 3. The CDR3 covers 15 residues. Germline V gene sequence: CDR1 MNHEY, CDR2 SVGAGI.

In its sample, this clonotype was seen a few times. This rearrangement joins TRBV12-3 or TRBV12-4 to TRBJ1-2, with a tentative D call TRBD1 (6 bases). The CDR3 loop spans 14 amino acids. V was pared by 1 base and J by 5 bases, with 11 bases between. CDR3 in DNA: TGTGCCAGCAGTTTAGTACAGGGCGATTATGGCTACACCTTC. Translating it yields CASSLVQGDYGYTF.

This clonotype was counted at least ten times. The V call is TRBV20-1, the J call TRBJ2-7, with D possibly being TRBD1 (5 bases). This CDR3 comprises 13 residues. CDR1 is DFQATT and CDR2 is SNEGSKA in the germline V gene (reference sequence). The ends were cut back, 2 bases at V and 4 bases at J, with 12 bases in the middle. CDR3 sequence: CSARSRVKYEQYF. The CDR3 nucleotides read TGCAGTGCTAGAAGCAGGGTAAAGTACGAGCAGTACTTC.

This clonotype was detected a few times. This chain uses TRBV12-3 or TRBV12-4 with TRBJ1-2; D uncertain. The CDR3 is 14 amino acids. The V gene lost 1 base and the J gene lost 7 bases, with 13 bases spanning the gap. CDR3 bases: TGTGCCAGCAGTTTAGGACTGGTAACTAGTGGCTACACCTTC. This sequence encodes CASSLGLVTSGYTF.

This clonotype was counted only a few times. This sequence joins TRBV12-3 or TRBV12-4 and TRBJ1-5; D remains unclear. The CDR3 extends over 13 amino acids. V gave up 6 bases and J gave up 11 bases, with 17 bases separating them. This CDR3 is CASRRADYSAQHF. CDR3 in DNA: TGTGCCAGCAGGCGGGCGGACTATTCGGCCCAGCATTTT.

The chain is built from TRBV6-1 and TRBJ2-3; D unclear. Trimming took off 7 bases at V and 1 base at J, with 12 bases between the two ends. Germline CDR1 is MNHNS and CDR2 is SASEGT. The CDR3 extends over 14 amino acids. Here the CDR3 DNA reads TGTGCCAGCAAGGACGAAGGTCGCACAGATACGCAGTATTTT. It is translated as CASKDEGRTDTQYF.

This chain joins TRBV12-3 or TRBV12-4 and TRBJ2-1, with 10 bases aligning to TRBD2. V gave up 9 bases and J gave up 3 bases; unmatched junction bases: 5. This CDR3 is 14 amino acids long. The CDR3 DNA sequence: TGTGCCAGTGCTACTAGCGGGAACTACAATGAGCAGTTCTTC. This translates into CASATSGNYNEQFF.

This clonotype has just a few counts. The rearrangement links TRBV20-1 to TRBJ2-3, with 10 nucleotides matching TRBD2. The germline V gene encodes CDR1 DFQATT and CDR2 SNEGSKA (reference sequence). Trimming cost V 0 bases and J 5 bases; bases outside gene matches: 5. This CDR3 comprises 15 residues. The CDR3 DNA sequence: TGCAGTGCTAGAGAATCTAGCGGGGGTCGAGATACGCAGTATTTT. It yields the protein CSARESSGGRDTQYF.

The chain is built from TRBV4-2 and TRBJ2-7; D not resolved. Trimming took 0 bases from V and 1 from J, leaving 7 bases between them. This CDR3 contains 14 residues. Germline assignment: CDR1 LGHNA and CDR2 YNFKEQ. CDR3 in amino acids: CASSQEGSSYEQYF. The CDR3 DNA follows: TGTGCCAGCAGCCAAGAGGGGTCTTCCTACGAGCAGTACTTC.

This CDR3 reads CAISDGGRIYEQYF. CDR3 sequence (DNA): TGTGCCATCAGTGATGGAGGTAGGATCTACGAGCAGTACTTC. The V call is TRBV10-3, the J call TRBJ2-7; D is perhaps TRBD2 (5 bases). CDR1 and CDR2 (germline): ENHRY, SYGVKD. Between the trimmed V and J ends, which lost 3 bases and 3 bases, there was a span of 12 bases. The CDR3 loop spans 14 amino acids.

This clonotype was recorded many times. The chain carries TRBV10-3 and TRBJ2-2; possibly TRBD1 or TRBD2 for D (5 bases each). V gave up 6 bases and J gave up 3 bases, with 11 bases separating them. The CDR3 length is 14 residues. Germline CDR1 reads ENHRY; CDR2 reads SYGVKD. The DNA for the CDR3 is TGTGCCATCAGGCCGGGACCTGACACCGGGGAGCTGTTTTTT. It is translated as CAIRPGPDTGELFF.

This clonotype was seen a handful of times. V and J are TRBV5-1 and TRBJ2-7; D is unresolved. The CDR3 is 14 amino acids. Trimming took 0 bases from V and 4 from J, leaving 11 bases between them. Per germline, CDR1 SGHRS and CDR2 YFSETQ. CDR3 nucleotide sequence: TGCGCCAGCAGCTTGGTAGGCGGAAATTACGAGCAGTACTTC. It encodes CASSLVGGNYEQYF.

The rearrangement joins TRBV9 to TRBJ2-2, with a tentative D call TRBD1 (5 bases). CDR3 length: 14 amino acids. Germline-derived CDR1 and CDR2 are SGDLS and YYNGEE. The V gene lost 3 bases and the J gene lost 3 bases, with 9 bases spanning the gap. The CDR3, as DNA: TGTGCCAGCAGCGCTCGACAGTACACCGGGGAGCTGTTTTTT. Its protein is CASSARQYTGELFF.

The chain couples TRBV6-2 or TRBV6-3 to TRBJ1-1, with D possibly being TRBD1 (6 bases). CDR1 and CDR2 from the germline V gene are MNHEY and SVGEGT. There are 16 residues in the CDR3. The V end was cut by 5 bases, the J end by 0 bases, with 16 bases between. The chain's CDR3 is CASSQPGHLMNTEAFF. In DNA, the CDR3 is TGTGCCAGCAGTCAACCGGGACACCTCATGAACACTGAAGCTTTCTTT.

In its sample, this clonotype was seen a few times. The CDR3 here is CASREGQAWGGYTF. The CDR3 DNA reads as TGTGCCAGCAGAGAGGGACAGGCCTGGGGGGGCTACACCTTC. The rearrangement uses TRBV12-3 or TRBV12-4 and TRBJ1-2; TRBD1 agrees at 8 bases. The CDR3 is made up of 14 amino acids. Trimming removed 6 bases from V and 8 bases from J; junction bases left unmatched: 11.

The rearrangement links TRBV7-2 to TRBJ2-7; 9 nucleotides match TRBD2. Per germline, CDR1 SGHTA and CDR2 FQGNSA. Germline trimming cut 5 bases from V and 6 bases from J; bases unmatched to any gene: 11. This CDR3 has 15 amino acids. In DNA form, the CDR3 reads TGTGCCAGCAGCGACCAAGCGGGAGGCGGAGGCGAGCAGTACTTC. Amino acid sequence: CASSDQAGGGGEQYF.

This chain links TRBV21-1 with TRBJ2-5. TRBV21-1 is labeled a pseudogene. The CDR3 runs 13 residues. CDR3 residues: CASSKVGQETQYF. The CDR3 DNA sequence: TGTGCCAGCAGCAAAGTTGGCCAAGAGACCCAGTACTTC.

The table lists this clonotype with a few counts. The rearrangement uses TRBV12-3 or TRBV12-4 and TRBJ2-7, with no clear D. Trimming stripped 3 bases from V and 2 bases from J, with 8 bases between. This CDR3 is built from 13 residues. The CDR3 bases are TGTGCCAGCAGTTTTGAGGTCCCCTACGAGCAGTACTTC. It translates to CASSFEVPYEQYF.